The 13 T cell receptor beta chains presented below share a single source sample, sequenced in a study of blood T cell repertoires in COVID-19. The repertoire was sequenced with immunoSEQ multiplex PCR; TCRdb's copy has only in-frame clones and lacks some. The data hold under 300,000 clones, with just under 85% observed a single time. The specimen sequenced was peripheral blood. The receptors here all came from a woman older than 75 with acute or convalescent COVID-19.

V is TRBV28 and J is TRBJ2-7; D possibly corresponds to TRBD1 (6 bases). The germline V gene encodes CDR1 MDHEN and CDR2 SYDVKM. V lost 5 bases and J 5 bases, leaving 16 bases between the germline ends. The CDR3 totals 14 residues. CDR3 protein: CASSPPTGTHEQYF. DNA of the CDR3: TGTGCCAGCAGTCCCCCGACAGGAACCCACGAGCAGTACTTC.

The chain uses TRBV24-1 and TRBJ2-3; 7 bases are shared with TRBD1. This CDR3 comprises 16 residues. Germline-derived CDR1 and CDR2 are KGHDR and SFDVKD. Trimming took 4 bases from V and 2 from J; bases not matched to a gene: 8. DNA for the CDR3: TGTGCCACCAGTGACGGCGGACAGGTCCCCACAGATACGCAGTATTTT. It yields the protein CATSDGGQVPTDTQYF.

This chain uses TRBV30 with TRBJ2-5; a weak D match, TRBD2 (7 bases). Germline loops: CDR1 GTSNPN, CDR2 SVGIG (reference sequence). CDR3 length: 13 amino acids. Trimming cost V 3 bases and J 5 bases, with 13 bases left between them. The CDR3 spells CAWRFRGGETQYF. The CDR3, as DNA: TGTGCCTGGAGATTCAGGGGAGGGGAGACCCAGTACTTC.

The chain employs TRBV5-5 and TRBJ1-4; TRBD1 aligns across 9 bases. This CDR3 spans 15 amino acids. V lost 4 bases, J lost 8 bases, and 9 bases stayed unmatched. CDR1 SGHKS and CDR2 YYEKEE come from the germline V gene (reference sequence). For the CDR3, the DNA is TGTGCCAGCAGCACGAAGGACAGGGGTTGGGAAAAACTGTTTTTT. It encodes CASSTKDRGWEKLFF.

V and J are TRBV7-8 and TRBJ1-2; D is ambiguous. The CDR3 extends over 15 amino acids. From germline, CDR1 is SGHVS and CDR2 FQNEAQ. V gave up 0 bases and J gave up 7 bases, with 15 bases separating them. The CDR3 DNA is TGTGCCAGCAGCTTAGCGACTATAGGGCAAGTTGGCTACACCTTC. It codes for CASSLATIGQVGYTF.

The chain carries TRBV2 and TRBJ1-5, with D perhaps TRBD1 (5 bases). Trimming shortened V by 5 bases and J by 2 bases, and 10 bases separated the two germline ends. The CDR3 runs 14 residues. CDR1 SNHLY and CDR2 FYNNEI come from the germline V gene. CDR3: CASSWAGGNQPQHF. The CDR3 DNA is TGTGCCAGCAGTTGGGCGGGGGGCAATCAGCCCCAGCATTTT.

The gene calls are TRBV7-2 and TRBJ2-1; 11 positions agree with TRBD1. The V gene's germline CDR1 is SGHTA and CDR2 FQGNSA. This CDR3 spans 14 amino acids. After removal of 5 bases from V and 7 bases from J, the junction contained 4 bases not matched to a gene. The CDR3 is CASSLRDRGNEQFF. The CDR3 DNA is TGTGCCAGCAGCCTTAGGGACAGGGGGAATGAGCAGTTCTTC.

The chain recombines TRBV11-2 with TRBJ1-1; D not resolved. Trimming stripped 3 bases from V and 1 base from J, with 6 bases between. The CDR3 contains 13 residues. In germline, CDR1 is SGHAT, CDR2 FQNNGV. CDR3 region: CASSFDKNTEAFF. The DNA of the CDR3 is TGTGCCAGCAGCTTTGACAAGAACACTGAAGCTTTCTTT. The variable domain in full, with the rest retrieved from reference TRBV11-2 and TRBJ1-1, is EAGVAQSPRYKIIEKRQSVAFWCNPISGHATLYWYQQILGQGPKLLIQFQNNGVVDDSQLPKDRFSAERLKGVDSTLKIQPAKLEDSAVYLCASSFDKNTEAFFGQGTRLTVV.

The CDR3 nucleotides read TGTGCCAGCAGTAGAATGAACCGTGGGGCACAGTTCTACGAGCAGTACTTC. This sequence encodes CASSRMNRGAQFYEQYF. This chain uses TRBV27 with TRBJ2-7, with D maybe TRBD1 (5 bases). The CDR3 is made up of 17 amino acids. Looked up from germline, CDR1 is MNHEY and CDR2 is SMNVEV (reference sequence). The ends were cut back, 5 bases at V and 3 bases at J, with 23 bases in the middle.

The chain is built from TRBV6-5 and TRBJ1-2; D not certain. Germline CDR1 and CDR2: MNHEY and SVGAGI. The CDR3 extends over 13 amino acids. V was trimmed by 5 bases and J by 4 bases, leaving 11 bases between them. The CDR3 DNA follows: TGTGCCAGCAGTCCTACAGAGCTCTATGGCTACACCTTC. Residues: CASSPTELYGYTF.

The CDR3 DNA is TGTGCCAGCAGCCCCCCGGGACAGGGGGCCTATGGCTACACCTTC. Protein sequence: CASSPPGQGAYGYTF. The V call is TRBV5-4, the J call TRBJ1-2; TRBD1 aligns across 12 bases. The CDR3 totals 15 residues. CDR1 is SGHNT, CDR2 YYREEE, per germline (reference sequence). J lost 4 bases, V lost 4 bases, and 5 bases had no gene match.

CDR3 nucleotides: TGCGCCAGCAGCTTGGAAGGGGGCCGAGGCTACACCTTC. Translation gives CASSLEGGRGYTF. The V and J genes are TRBV5-1 and TRBJ1-2; TRBD1 matches 7 bases. The CDR3 length is 13 residues. Per germline, CDR1 SGHRS and CDR2 YFSETQ. Germline trimming cut 0 bases from V and 8 bases from J; bases unmatched to any gene: 4.

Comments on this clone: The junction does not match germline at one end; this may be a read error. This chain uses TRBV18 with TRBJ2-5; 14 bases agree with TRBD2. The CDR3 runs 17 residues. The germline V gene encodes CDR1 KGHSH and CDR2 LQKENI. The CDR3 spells CASSPWTSGGTAEAQYF. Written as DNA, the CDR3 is TGTGCCAGCTCACCATGGACTAGCGGGGGGACAGCAGAGGCCCAGTACTTC.